This passage covers 4 T cell receptor beta chains from one sample sequenced in a study of PD-L1 blockade in urothelial cancer. Sequenced by immunoSEQ multiplex PCR; TCRdb stores in-frame clones only, minus some. This sample has 45,000 to 50,000 clones; 70% to 90% occur once, and the top ten carry about 4%. Material: PBMCs, obtained around atezolizumab (anti-PD-L1) treatment. The receptors derive from a man aged 80 or over with urothelial cancer.

The chain couples TRBV10-1 to TRBJ2-1, with TRBD2 identical over 8 bases. V was pared by 2 bases and J by 8 bases, with 8 bases of the junction left unmatched. This CDR3 spans 15 amino acids. In germline, CDR1 is WNHNN, CDR2 SYGVQD (reference sequence). The chain's CDR3 is CASSETGGPRDEQFF. Written as DNA, the CDR3 is TGCGCCAGCAGTGAGACGGGAGGGCCTCGTGATGAGCAGTTCTTC.

The V gene is TRBV30, the J gene TRBJ2-7; the D gene is possibly TRBD2 (5 bases). CDR1 and CDR2 (germline): GTSNPN, SVGIG (reference sequence). This CDR3 is built from 14 residues. Trimming left V 3 bases short and J 1 base short, with 13 bases between. The CDR3 region is CAWSPTRRSYEQYF. The DNA for the CDR3 is TGTGCCTGGAGCCCTACTAGACGATCCTACGAGCAGTACTTC.

J is TRBJ2-1 and V is TRBV4-1; 10 positions match TRBD2. CDR1 MGHRA and CDR2 YSYEKL come from the germline V gene. The CDR3 extends over 17 amino acids. The junction had 9 bases not matched to a gene; V was cut back by 4 bases and J by 3 bases. CDR3 bases: TGCGCCAGCAGCCCAGCGGTAGCGGGAGGTATCTACAATGAGCAGTTCTTC. It encodes CASSPAVAGGIYNEQFF.

The rearrangement links TRBV19 to TRBJ2-1, with 12 nucleotides matching TRBD2. The CDR3 is 16 residues long. J gave up 4 bases and V 6 bases, and 7 bases lay outside the gene matches. Germline CDR1 is LNHDA and CDR2 is SQIVND (reference sequence). The chain's CDR3 is CASSQKGTSGYNEQFF. The CDR3 DNA follows: TGTGCCAGTAGCCAAAAGGGGACTAGCGGGTACAATGAGCAGTTCTTC.